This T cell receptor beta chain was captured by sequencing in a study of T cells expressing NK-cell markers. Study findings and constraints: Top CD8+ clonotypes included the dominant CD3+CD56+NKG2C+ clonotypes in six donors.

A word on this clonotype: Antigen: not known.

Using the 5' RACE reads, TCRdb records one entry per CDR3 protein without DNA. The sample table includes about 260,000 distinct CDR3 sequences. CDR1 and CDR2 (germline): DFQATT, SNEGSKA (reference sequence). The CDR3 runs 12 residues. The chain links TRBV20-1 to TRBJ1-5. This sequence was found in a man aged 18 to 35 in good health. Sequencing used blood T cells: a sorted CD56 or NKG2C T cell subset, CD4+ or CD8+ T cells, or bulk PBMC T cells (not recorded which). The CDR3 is CSASADSRSQHF.